Below, 24 T cell receptor beta chains from the same sample are listed, as sequenced in a study of CD8+ T cells in alopecia areata. As the sequencing template, cDNA was produced by extracting RNA and reverse transcribing it. Assay: immunoSEQ multiplex PCR; the TCRdb copy retains only in-frame clones and omits some. Found here are over 90,000 clones, 55% of them singletons; the top ten hold roughly 9%. The sample was CD4+ T cells sorted from blood. These receptors were obtained from a human donor in good health.

The J gene is TRBJ1-2, the V gene TRBV14, with 8 bases identical to TRBD1. The CDR3 runs to 13 residues. Germline assignment: CDR1 SGHDN and CDR2 FVKESK. V dropped 4 bases and J dropped 7; count of bases not matched to a gene: 5. CDR3 sequence reads: CASSPRTGSGYTF. The CDR3 nucleotides are TGTGCCAGCAGCCCGCGGACAGGGAGTGGCTACACCTTC.

This clone occurred once. This chain links TRBV7-2 with TRBJ2-5; D may be TRBD2 (6 bases). The CDR3 has 15 residues. Germline CDR1 SGHTA, CDR2 FQGNSA. V was pared by 5 bases and J by 5 bases, with 18 bases between. DNA for the CDR3: TGTGCCAGCAGCAGGACGAGCGGGTGGGGGGAGACCCAGTACTTC. Amino acids: CASSRTSGWGETQYF. Combining the CDR3 with reference TRBV7-2 and TRBJ2-5 gives the whole variable domain GAGVSQSPSNKVTEKGKDVELRCDPISGHTALYWYRQSLGQGLEFLIYFQGNSAPDKSGLPSDRFSAERTGGSVSTLTIQRTQQEDSAVYLCASSRTSGWGETQYFGPGTRLLVL.

This clone was counted only a few times. This chain links TRBV5-4 with TRBJ2-1; 7 bases map to TRBD1. V lost 0 bases, J lost 4 bases, and 10 bases stayed unmatched. The CDR3 loop spans 17 amino acids. Germline V gene sequence: CDR1 SGHNT, CDR2 YYREEE (reference sequence). CDR3 residues: CASSLANIRDSYNEQFF. DNA of the CDR3: TGTGCCAGCAGCTTGGCCAATATCCGGGACAGTTACAATGAGCAGTTCTTC. Combining the CDR3 with reference TRBV5-4 and TRBJ2-1 gives the whole variable domain ETGVTQSPTHLIKTRGQQVTLRCSSQSGHNTVSWYQQALGQGPQFIFQYYREEENGRGNFPPRFSGLQFPNYSSELNVNALELDDSALYLCASSLANIRDSYNEQFFGPGTRLTVL.

CDR3 residues: CASTPQLVYEQYF. The CDR3 DNA is TGTGCCAGCACCCCACAGCTGGTTTACGAGCAGTACTTC. This chain joins TRBV2 and TRBJ2-7; unclear D gene. Germline loops: CDR1 SNHLY, CDR2 FYNNEI. The length of the CDR3 is 13 residues. Trimming removed 7 bases at V and 4 bases at J, with 14 bases between.

This clone was found once. This chain uses TRBV30 with TRBJ2-5; D unclear. The CDR3 sequence is 13 residues long. The V end lost 6 bases, the J end lost 5 bases, and 16 bases lay between the germline ends. Germline V CDR1 and CDR2: GTSNPN, SVGIG (reference sequence). CDR3: CACFERRRETQYF. The DNA for the CDR3 is TGTGCCTGTTTTGAGAGGCGACGGGAGACCCAGTACTTC. The full variable domain, completed using reference TRBV30 and TRBJ2-5, is SQTIHQWPATLVQPVGSPLSLECTVEGTSNPNLYWYRQAAGRGLQLLFYSVGIGQISSEVPQNLSASRPQDRQFILSSKKLLLSDSGFYLCACFERRRETQYFGPGTRLLVL.

The chain uses TRBV7-2 and TRBJ1-6; 11 positions match TRBD1. This CDR3 is built from 17 residues. Germline V gene lookup returns CDR1 SGHTA and CDR2 FQGNSA. V lost 3 bases to trimming and J lost 9 bases; unmatched junction nucleotides: 10. CDR3 residues: CASSLGLAGTGGSPLHF. As DNA, the CDR3 is TGTGCCAGCAGCTTGGGACTAGCGGGGACAGGGGGTTCACCCCTCCACTTT.

This chain joins TRBV5-4 and TRBJ2-1; 11 bases map to TRBD2. Germline CDR1 SGHNT, CDR2 YYREEE (reference sequence). CDR3 length: 18 residues. J lost 4 bases, V lost 4 bases, and 13 bases had no gene match. CDR3 residues: CASSPYLAGGVGYNEQFF. In DNA form, the CDR3 reads TGTGCCAGCAGCCCGTACCTAGCGGGGGGTGTAGGTTACAATGAGCAGTTCTTC. Looking up the rest from reference TRBV5-4 and TRBJ2-1 gives the full variable domain: ETGVTQSPTHLIKTRGQQVTLRCSSQSGHNTVSWYQQALGQGPQFIFQYYREEENGRGNFPPRFSGLQFPNYSSELNVNALELDDSALYLCASSPYLAGGVGYNEQFFGPGTRLTVL.

The chain links TRBV5-1 to TRBJ1-6, with D possibly matching TRBD1 (5 bases). V dropped 4 bases and J dropped 13 bases, with 12 bases sitting between them. The germline gives CDR1 SGHRS, CDR2 YFSETQ. The CDR3 runs to 12 residues. CDR3 coding DNA: TGCGCCAGCAGCGCGGGACGGCCTCCCCTCCACTTT. Its protein product is CASSAGRPPLHF.

This chain joins TRBV6-1 and TRBJ2-7; D is ambiguous. Between the trimmed V and J ends, which lost 5 bases and 3 bases, there was a span of 5 bases. The CDR3 length is 11 residues. Germline V lookup: CDR1 MNHNS, CDR2 SASEGT. CDR3 in amino acids: CASSLNYEQYF. The CDR3 region has the DNA TGTGCCAGCAGTCTAAACTACGAGCAGTACTTC.

This clone was recorded once. The chain carries TRBV5-4 and TRBJ2-1, with 8 bases identical to TRBD2. V dropped 3 bases and J dropped 5; count of bases not matched to a gene: 7. Germline CDR1 and CDR2: SGHNT and YYREEE (reference sequence). The CDR3 extends over 15 amino acids. As DNA, the CDR3 is TGTGCCAGCAGCTGGGGACTAGTTTCTGACAATGAGCAGTTCTTC. Translated: CASSWGLVSDNEQFF.

This chain connects TRBV20-1 to TRBJ1-2; TRBD1 might be the D (5 bases). The germline CDR1 and CDR2 sequences are DFQATT and SNEGSKA (reference sequence). The V end lost 4 bases, the J end lost 7 bases, and 7 bases lay between the germline ends. The CDR3 is 10 amino acids. The CDR3 sequence is CSATGGGYTF. The CDR3 nucleotides read TGCAGTGCTACCGGGGGTGGCTACACCTTC.

The chain joins TRBV7-9 to TRBJ1-1; D is unresolved. The CDR3 runs to 15 residues. The germline V gene encodes CDR1 SEHNR and CDR2 FQNEAQ (reference sequence). V was clipped by 4 bases and J by 0 bases, with 12 bases between them. CDR3 in DNA: TGTGCCAGCAGCTCCCACAGCCCCATGAACACTGAAGCTTTCTTT. This encodes CASSSHSPMNTEAFF.

This clone was observed once. The gene calls are TRBV5-1 and TRBJ1-5, with TRBD1 as a possible D gene (5 bases). Germline CDR1 reads SGHRS; CDR2 reads YFSETQ. Trimming removed 0 bases from V and 7 bases from J, with 11 bases in between. The CDR3 consists of 14 residues. CDR3 DNA: TGCGCCAGCAGCTTGGGAGGGGCGGGCCAGCCCCAGCATTTT. Translation: CASSLGGAGQPQHF.

This clone turned up a few times. This specimen includes other DNA sequences encoding the same CDR3. The chain is built from TRBV5-1 and TRBJ1-5; D call uncertain. CDR1 and CDR2 from the germline V gene are SGHRS and YFSETQ. CDR3 size: 15 residues. Trimming cost V 0 bases and J 1 base, with 8 bases left between them. CDR3 in amino acids: CASSLGTQSNQPQHF. CDR3 DNA: TGCGCCAGCAGCTTGGGGACGCAAAGCAATCAGCCCCAGCATTTT.

The chain uses TRBV25-1 and TRBJ1-1; a possible D gene is TRBD1 (5 bases). The CDR3 loop spans 14 amino acids. V was trimmed by 5 bases and J by 4 bases, leaving 14 bases between them. Germline CDR1 is MGHDK and CDR2 is SYGVNS. The CDR3 DNA follows: TGTGCCAGCAGTTCAGGGATTTCGGGCACTGAAGCTTTCTTT. This translates into CASSSGISGTEAFF.

This clone was seen a few times. In DNA, the CDR3 is TGTGCCAGCAGCTCACATCGACAGGGGGGTAATTCACCCCTCCACTTT. Protein: CASSSHRQGGNSPLHF. V usage is TRBV11-2 and J usage is TRBJ1-6; 9 bases agree with TRBD1. The germline gives CDR1 SGHAT, CDR2 FQNNGV. Trimming removed 4 bases from V and 6 bases from J; junction bases left unmatched: 7. This CDR3 contains 16 residues.

This clone was observed a handful of times. The rearrangement joins TRBV30 to TRBJ2-5; D call uncertain. The CDR3 extends over 12 amino acids. V was cut by 0 bases and J by 6 bases, with 8 bases left in between. Germline CDR1 and CDR2: GTSNPN and SVGIG (reference sequence). CDR3 protein: CAWSVSSKTQYF. The CDR3 DNA reads as TGTGCCTGGAGTGTAAGCTCCAAGACCCAGTACTTC.

The chain has TRBV7-2 and TRBJ2-2; D is uncertain. The V gene lost 2 bases and the J gene lost 0 bases, with 13 bases spanning the gap. The CDR3 runs 17 residues. The germline CDR1 and CDR2 sequences are SGHTA and FQGNSA. The CDR3 region is CASSLSIRLANTGELFF. The DNA of the CDR3 is TGTGCCAGCAGCTTATCCATCCGGCTAGCGAACACCGGGGAGCTGTTTTTT.

The rearrangement uses TRBV19 and TRBJ2-5; 8 positions match TRBD1. The CDR3 is made up of 14 amino acids. The trim removed 5 bases at V and 0 bases at J, leaving 2 bases unmatched. The germline CDR1 and CDR2 sequences are LNHDA and SQIVND (reference sequence). The DNA for the CDR3 is TGTGCCAGTAGTTCGGACAGGGACCAAGAGACCCAGTACTTC. Amino acids: CASSSDRDQETQYF. Drawing the rest from reference TRBV19 and TRBJ2-5, the complete variable domain is DGGITQSPKYLFRKEGQNVTLSCEQNLNHDAMYWYRQDPGQGLRLIYYSQIVNDFQKGDIAEGYSVSREKKESFPLTVTSAQKNPTAFYLCASSSDRDQETQYFGPGTRLLVL.

This clone was observed a few times. This chain joins TRBV29-1 and TRBJ2-7, with 10 nucleotides matching TRBD1. CDR3 size: 15 residues. Trimming took 1 base from V and 6 from J; bases not matched to a gene: 9. Per germline, CDR1 SQVTM and CDR2 ANQGSEA. The CDR3 sequence is CSVEGTPGTGVEQYF. For the CDR3, the DNA is TGCAGCGTTGAAGGAACCCCCGGGACAGGGGTCGAGCAGTACTTC.

This chain uses TRBV9 with TRBJ1-2; no clear D. Per the germline V gene, CDR1 is SGDLS and CDR2 is YYNGEE. CDR3 size: 13 residues. V lost 1 base to trimming and J lost 8 bases, with 12 bases between them. Here the CDR3 DNA reads TGTGCCAGCAGCGTATATGTAGGGAAGGGCTACACCTTC. Translation: CASSVYVGKGYTF.

The chain links TRBV5-1 to TRBJ2-5; perhaps TRBD2 as D (6 bases). The CDR3 has 16 residues. Germline-derived CDR1 and CDR2 are SGHRS and YFSETQ. Trimming pared 3 bases from V and 5 bases from J, leaving 20 bases between. CDR3 sequence (DNA): TGCGCCAGCAGCTCGGAGGGTTCGGGCCTTGGGGAGACCCAGTACTTC. Its protein is CASSSEGSGLGETQYF.

The chain uses TRBV7-2 and TRBJ2-5; 12 bases match TRBD2. The CDR3 runs 15 residues. Germline V lookup: CDR1 SGHTA, CDR2 FQGNSA. Losses at the gene ends were 5 bases for V and 7 bases for J; bases not matched to a gene: 8. DNA of the CDR3: TGTGCCAGCAGCCCACCTAGCGGGGGGGTAGCGACCCAGTACTTC. Residues: CASSPPSGGVATQYF.

The rearrangement uses TRBV28 and TRBJ1-4; D remains ambiguous. CDR1 and CDR2 (germline): MDHEN, SYDVKM. This CDR3 is 16 amino acids long. V shed 4 bases and J shed 2 bases, with 14 bases lying between them. CDR3 in amino acids: CASSYVLRRTNEKLFF. CDR3 coding DNA: TGTGCCAGCAGTTATGTACTAAGGCGCACTAATGAAAAACTGTTTTTT.